The following is a TCR delta chain sequence with its context. This clone appeared a few times. It has no known antigen specificity. This DNA translates differently at residue 10 from the TCRdb protein, which is that of a much larger clone; a read error is likely, and the protein shown is the DNA's own translation. The data belong to a study of γδ T cells in repeated Plasmodium falciparum infection (dated by TCRdb to the early 2020s). About the investigation overall: Malian children exposed to intense seasonal malaria transmission were enrolled in the natural-infection arm and compared with Australian children matched for age and gender. Several malaria-naive U.S. adults underwent four controlled human malaria infections by bites from P. falciparum NF54-infected Anopheles stephensi mosquitoes over around 590 days. Controlled-infection subjects were sampled at baseline, immediately before selected infections, and 21 days after each infection. The gammadelta TCR repertoires from Mali were analysed in two ways: cross-sectionally during periods with no transmission, and longitudinally across episodes of acute febrile malaria. The study looked at how repeated Plasmodium falciparum infection shapes the human gammadelta T cell repertoire, using both natural infection in Mali and controlled human malaria infection.

The germline V gene gives CDR1 as GEAIGNYY and CDR2 as EKD. V and J lose 0 bases and 0 bases, and a span of 19 bases separates them. Its CDR3 holds 18 amino acids, cysteine through phenylalanine. The sequence is cut down to CDR3 DNA, 54 bases in frame from base 1. Vgamma9/Vdelta2+ and Vdelta2-negative gammadelta T cell populations were flow-sorted from peripheral blood mononuclear cells for bulk TCR repertoire analysis. The paper's findings and limits, for the study overall: Compared with the repertoires of Australian children, the Vdelta2-negative gammadelta TCR repertoires of Malian children appeared more clonally expanded, less diverse and less shared. In Vdelta2-negative gammadelta TCR repertoires, which were largely Vdelta1+, repeated controlled infections appeared to drive waves of new clonotype selection. The controlled-infection cohort was small, limiting analysis of inter-individual variability in gammadelta T cell responses. Generalizability was limited because the Malian cohort was drawn from a small rural village of predominantly one ethnic group. Vgamma9/Vdelta2+ TCR repertoires showed a highly stable polyclonal repertoire over time and infection, with many inter-individual overlapping TCRgamma sequences.

Library generation was performed with multiplex PCR. TCRdb lists the instrument as Illumina MiSeq. From each sorted gammadelta T cell sample, both TCR gamma (TRG) and TCR delta (TRD) chains were sequenced. On the study's bioinformatics: Repertoire analyses included clonotype tree plots, accumulated frequency of the top 20 clonotypes, diversity index (DI) and D75 metrics. TCRdb reran clone calling on the public reads with CATT; rows sharing one DNA sequence were then combined. TCRdb assigned the V and J calls; the authors' analysis was not used. The sample table shows roughly 93,000 delta-chain clones, and approximately 0.96% are seen once. The biggest ten clones account for more than 9% of the sample.

The sequence came from a pool of human donors (malaria-infected and uninfected, not separated). Sequencing was carried out using gamma-delta T cells from blood. This chain is built from TRDV2 and TRDJ1; a confident D gene designation cannot be given. TCRdb lists no J gene, so it was determined here by aligning the DNA to germline. DNA sequence: TGTGCCTGTGACACCGGTCGAATCGGGGCGGGAGACACCGATAAACTCATCTTT. This encodes CACDTGRIGAGDTDKLIF.